This T cell receptor beta chain originates from a study of blood T cell repertoires in COVID-19. Produced via immunoSEQ multiplex PCR; TCRdb's table is partial and in-frame only. The profile shows 150,000 to 200,000 clones, about three quarters of them singletons. Germline V CDR1 and CDR2: MGHRA, YSYEKL. The CDR3 runs 17 residues. Losses at the gene ends were 3 bases for V and 2 bases for J; bases not matched to a gene: 9. Sequences were obtained from peripheral blood. The V call is TRBV4-1, the J call TRBJ2-3; 9 nucleotides align to TRBD1. This clonotype was obtained from a man aged 60-69 years with acute or convalescent COVID-19. DNA for the CDR3: TGCGCCAGCAGCCAGGAACCGGGACAGGGCTCCACAGATACGCAGTATTTT. Residues: CASSQEPGQGSTDTQYF.